The sequence of this T cell receptor beta chain was determined in a study of breast tumors, draining lymph nodes, adjacent tissues. Regarding the study as a whole: Tumor TCR diversity was below lymph nodes but above nontumor tissue. Findings are consistent with lymph node origin and intratumoral expansion of most tumor T cells. The lymph node origin of tumor T cells was framed as consistent with a hypothesis, not demonstrated.

This clonotype showed up many times. Its specificity is not known. Looked up from germline, CDR1 is SNHLY and CDR2 is FYNNEI. CDR3 length: 13 amino acids. The V gene lost 3 bases and the J gene lost 0 bases, with 5 bases spanning the gap. Via MiXCR, TCRdb re-called the multiplex PCR reads, giving one row per CDR3 protein. The sample gives fewer than 300,000 distinct CDR3 sequences, about 30% of which show up once; 1.4% is in the top ten. Axillary draining lymph nodes of breast cancer patients supplied the node samples. This clonotype was sampled from a female donor with breast cancer. Some clones in this sample may be carry-over from other donors' samples. The chain couples TRBV2 to TRBJ1-1; no clear D. The sequencing sample was made of axillary lymph node tissue. The CDR3 reads CASSDQVNTEAFF. The CDR3 DNA reads as TGTGCCAGCAGTGATCAGGTGAACACTGAAGCTTTCTTT.